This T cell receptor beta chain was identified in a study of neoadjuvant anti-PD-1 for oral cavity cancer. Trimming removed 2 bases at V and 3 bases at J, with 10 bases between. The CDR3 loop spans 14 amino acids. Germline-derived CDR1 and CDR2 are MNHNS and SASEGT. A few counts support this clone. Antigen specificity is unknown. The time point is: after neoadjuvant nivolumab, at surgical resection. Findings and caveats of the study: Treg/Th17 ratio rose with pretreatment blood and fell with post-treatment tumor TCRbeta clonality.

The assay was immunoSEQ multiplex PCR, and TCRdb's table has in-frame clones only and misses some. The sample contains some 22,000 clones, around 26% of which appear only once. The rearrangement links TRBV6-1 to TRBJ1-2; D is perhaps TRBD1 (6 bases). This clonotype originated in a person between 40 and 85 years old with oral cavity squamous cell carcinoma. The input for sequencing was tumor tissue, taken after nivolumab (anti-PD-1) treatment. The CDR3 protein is CASSEQGSHYGYTF. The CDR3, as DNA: TGTGCCAGCAGTGAACAGGGGAGTCACTATGGCTACACCTTC.